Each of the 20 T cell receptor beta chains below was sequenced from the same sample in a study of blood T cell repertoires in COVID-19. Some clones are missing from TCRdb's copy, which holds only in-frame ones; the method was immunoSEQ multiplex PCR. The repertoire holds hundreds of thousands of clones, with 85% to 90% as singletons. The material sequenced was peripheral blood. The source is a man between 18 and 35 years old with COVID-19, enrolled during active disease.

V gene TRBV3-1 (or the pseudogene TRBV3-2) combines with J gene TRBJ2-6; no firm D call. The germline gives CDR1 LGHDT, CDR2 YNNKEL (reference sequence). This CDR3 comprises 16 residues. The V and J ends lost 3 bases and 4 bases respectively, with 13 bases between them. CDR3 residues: CASSHTDNEGANVLTF. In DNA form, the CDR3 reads TGTGCCAGCAGCCACACAGACAATGAGGGGGCCAACGTCCTGACTTTC.

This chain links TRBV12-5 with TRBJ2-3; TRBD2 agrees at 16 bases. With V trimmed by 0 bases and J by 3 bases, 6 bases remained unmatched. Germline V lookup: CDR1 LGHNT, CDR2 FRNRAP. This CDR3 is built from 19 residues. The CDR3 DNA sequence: TGTGCTAGTGGTTTGGTGGGGACTAGCGGGGGGGATAATACAGATACGCAGTATTTT. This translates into CASGLVGTSGGDNTDTQYF.

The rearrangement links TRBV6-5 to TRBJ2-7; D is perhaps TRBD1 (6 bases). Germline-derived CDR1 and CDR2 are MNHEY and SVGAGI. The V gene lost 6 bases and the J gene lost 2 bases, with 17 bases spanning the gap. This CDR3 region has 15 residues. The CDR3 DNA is TGTGCCAGCAGAGACGAGCTCGGACAGACCTACGAGCAGTACTTC. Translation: CASRDELGQTYEQYF.

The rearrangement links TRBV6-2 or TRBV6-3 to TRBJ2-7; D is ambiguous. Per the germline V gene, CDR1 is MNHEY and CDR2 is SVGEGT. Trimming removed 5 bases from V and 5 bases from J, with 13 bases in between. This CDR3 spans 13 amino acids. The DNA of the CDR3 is TGTGCCAGCAGTCCCCGTTTGTCCCACGAGCAGTACTTC. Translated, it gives CASSPRLSHEQYF.

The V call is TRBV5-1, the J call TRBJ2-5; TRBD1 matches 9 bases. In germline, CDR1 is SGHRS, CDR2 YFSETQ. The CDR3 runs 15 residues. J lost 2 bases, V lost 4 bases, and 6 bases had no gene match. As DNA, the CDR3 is TGCGCCAGCAGCCAGACAGGACAGGGGCAAGAGACCCAGTACTTC. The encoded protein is CASSQTGQGQETQYF.

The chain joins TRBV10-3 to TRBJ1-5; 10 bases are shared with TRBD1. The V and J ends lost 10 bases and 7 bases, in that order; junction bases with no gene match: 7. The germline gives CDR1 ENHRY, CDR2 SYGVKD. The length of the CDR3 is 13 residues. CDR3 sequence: CATTGGTGQPQHF. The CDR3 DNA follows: TGTGCCACGACAGGGGGCACGGGCCAGCCCCAGCATTTT.

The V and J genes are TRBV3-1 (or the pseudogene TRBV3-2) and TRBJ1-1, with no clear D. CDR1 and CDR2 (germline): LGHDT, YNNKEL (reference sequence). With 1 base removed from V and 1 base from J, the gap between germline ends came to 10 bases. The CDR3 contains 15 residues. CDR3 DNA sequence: TGTGCCAGCAGCCAAGTCCCAGAAACGAACACTGAAGCTTTCTTT. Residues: CASSQVPETNTEAFF.

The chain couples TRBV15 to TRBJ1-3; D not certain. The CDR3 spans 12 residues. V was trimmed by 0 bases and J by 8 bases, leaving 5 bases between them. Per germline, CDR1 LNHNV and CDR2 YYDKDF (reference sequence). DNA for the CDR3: TGTGCCACCAGCAGAGATTCGTACACCATATATTTT. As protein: CATSRDSYTIYF.

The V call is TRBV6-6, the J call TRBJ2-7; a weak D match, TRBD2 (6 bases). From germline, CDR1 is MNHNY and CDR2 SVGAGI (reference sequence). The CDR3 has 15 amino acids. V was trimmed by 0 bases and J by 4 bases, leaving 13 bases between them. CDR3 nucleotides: TGTGCCAGCAGTTACTCGTCTAGCGTAGGATACGAGCAGTACTTC. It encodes CASSYSSSVGYEQYF.

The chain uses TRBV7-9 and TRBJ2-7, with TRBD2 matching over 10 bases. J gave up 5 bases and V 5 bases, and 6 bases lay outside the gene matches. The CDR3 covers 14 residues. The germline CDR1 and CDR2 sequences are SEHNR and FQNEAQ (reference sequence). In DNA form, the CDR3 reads TGTGCCAGCAGCCGAGTCCTAGCGGGAGACGAGCAGTACTTC. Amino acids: CASSRVLAGDEQYF. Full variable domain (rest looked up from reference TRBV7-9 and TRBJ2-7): DTGVSQNPRHKITKRGQNVTFRCDPISEHNRLYWYRQTLGQGPEFLTYFQNEAQLEKSRLLSDRFSAERPKGSFSTLEIQRTEQGDSAMYLCASSRVLAGDEQYFGPGTRLTVT.

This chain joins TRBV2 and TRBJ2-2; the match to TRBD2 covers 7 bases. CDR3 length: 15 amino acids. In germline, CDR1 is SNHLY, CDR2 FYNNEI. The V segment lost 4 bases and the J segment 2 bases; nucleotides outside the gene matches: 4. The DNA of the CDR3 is TGTGCCAGCAGTGTGGCTAGCGGCAACACCGGGGAGCTGTTTTTT. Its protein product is CASSVASGNTGELFF.

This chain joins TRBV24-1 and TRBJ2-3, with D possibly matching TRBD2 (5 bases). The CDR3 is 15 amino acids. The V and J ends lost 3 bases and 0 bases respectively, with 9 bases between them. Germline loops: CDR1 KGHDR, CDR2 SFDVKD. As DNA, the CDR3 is TGTGCCACCAGTGATCCAGCGGCTAGCACAGATACGCAGTATTTT. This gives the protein CATSDPAASTDTQYF.

This CDR3 is CASRDGQLNTEAFF. CDR3 DNA: TGCGCCAGCAGGGACGGACAGTTGAACACTGAAGCTTTCTTT. The rearrangement links TRBV10-2 to TRBJ1-1; possible D gene TRBD1, 6 bases. This CDR3 spans 14 amino acids. Trimming cost V 6 bases and J 0 bases, with 11 bases left between them. CDR1 WSHSY and CDR2 SAAADI come from the germline V gene.

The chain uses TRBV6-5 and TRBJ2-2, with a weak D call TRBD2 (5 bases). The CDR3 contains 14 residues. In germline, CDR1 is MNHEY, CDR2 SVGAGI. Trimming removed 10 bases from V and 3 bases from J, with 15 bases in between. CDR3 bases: TGTGCCACTGTCGAGGGCCCCGACACCGGGGAGCTGTTTTTT. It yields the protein CATVEGPDTGELFF.

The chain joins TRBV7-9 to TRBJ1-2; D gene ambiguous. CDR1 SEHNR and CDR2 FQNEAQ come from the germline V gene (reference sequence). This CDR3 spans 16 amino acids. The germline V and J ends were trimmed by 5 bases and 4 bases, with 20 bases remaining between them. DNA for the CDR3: TGTGCCAGCAGCCCGTCCACCGGGGTTCGGGGCTATGGCTACACCTTC. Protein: CASSPSTGVRGYGYTF.

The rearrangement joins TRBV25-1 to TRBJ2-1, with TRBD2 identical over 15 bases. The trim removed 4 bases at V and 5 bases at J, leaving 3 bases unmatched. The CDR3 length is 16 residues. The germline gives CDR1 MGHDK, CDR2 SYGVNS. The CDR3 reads CASSVGLAGGHNEQFF. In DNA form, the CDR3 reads TGTGCCAGCAGTGTGGGACTAGCGGGAGGTCACAATGAGCAGTTCTTC.

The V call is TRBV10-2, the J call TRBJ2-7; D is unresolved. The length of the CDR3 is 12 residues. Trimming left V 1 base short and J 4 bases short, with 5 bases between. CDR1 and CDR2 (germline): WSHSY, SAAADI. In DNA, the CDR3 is TGCGCCAGCAGTGAGTGGCAGTACGAGCAGTACTTC. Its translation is CASSEWQYEQYF.

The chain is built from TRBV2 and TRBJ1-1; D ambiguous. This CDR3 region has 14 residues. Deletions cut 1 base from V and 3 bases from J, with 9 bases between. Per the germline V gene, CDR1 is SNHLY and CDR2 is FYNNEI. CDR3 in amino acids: CASSEGLGDTEAFF. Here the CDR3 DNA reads TGTGCCAGCAGTGAAGGTTTAGGAGACACTGAAGCTTTCTTT.

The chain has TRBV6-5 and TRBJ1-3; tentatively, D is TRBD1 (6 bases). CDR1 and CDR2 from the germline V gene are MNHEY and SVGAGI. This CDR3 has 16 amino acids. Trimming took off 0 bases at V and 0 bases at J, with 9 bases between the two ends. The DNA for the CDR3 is TGTGCCAGCAGTTACTCGAGGACAGCCTCTGGAAACACCATATATTTT. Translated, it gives CASSYSRTASGNTIYF.

The CDR3 protein is CASRGLAATDTQYF. The CDR3 nucleotides read TGTGCCAGCAGGGGACTAGCTGCCACAGATACGCAGTATTTT. The chain recombines TRBV7-9 with TRBJ2-3, with TRBD2 matching over 9 bases. The CDR3 covers 14 residues. Germline CDR1 reads SEHNR; CDR2 reads FQNEAQ (reference sequence). V lost 6 bases to trimming and J lost 2 bases; unmatched junction nucleotides: 3. The complete variable domain, with remaining parts taken from reference TRBV7-9 and TRBJ2-3, reads DTGVSQNPRHKITKRGQNVTFRCDPISEHNRLYWYRQTLGQGPEFLTYFQNEAQLEKSRLLSDRFSAERPKGSFSTLEIQRTEQGDSAMYLCASRGLAATDTQYFGPGTRLTVL.